The 14 T cell receptor beta chains in this list originate from one sample, sequenced in a study of blood T cell repertoires in COVID-19 (dated by TCRdb to about 2020). The library was made by the immunoSEQ multiplex PCR assay. Here the immuneACCESS table is served through TCRdb, limited to in-frame sequences with V and J called. Missing clones are a known gap in these copies; in checked studies unresolved V genes cover under half, and the rest lacks a known reason. This sample has some 51,000 clones in its table, and approximately 92% of those were observed once. 13% to 15% of the sample comes from the top ten. Sequencing used peripheral blood. The receptors here all came from a human donor with active COVID-19. The donor label of this sample is uncertain.

The chain employs TRBV3-1 (or the pseudogene TRBV3-2) and TRBJ2-7; D unresolved. In germline, CDR1 is LGHDT, CDR2 YNNKEL (reference sequence). V was pared by 1 base and J by 1 base, with 11 bases between. The CDR3 covers 15 residues. The CDR3 spells CASSQVAGSSYEQYF. The DNA for the CDR3 is TGTGCCAGCAGCCAAGTCGCTGGCAGTTCCTACGAGCAGTACTTC.

V gene TRBV19 combines with J gene TRBJ2-5; 8 positions agree with TRBD2. Looked up from germline, CDR1 is LNHDA and CDR2 is SQIVND (reference sequence). Unmatched junction bases numbered 8, after V lost 7 bases and J lost 1 base. CDR3 length: 15 amino acids. This chain's CDR3 is CASNIAGTSQETQYF. Here the CDR3 DNA reads TGTGCCAGTAACATAGCGGGGACCTCCCAAGAGACCCAGTACTTC.

The V gene is TRBV12-3 or TRBV12-4, the J gene TRBJ2-5, with a tentative D call TRBD2 (6 bases). The CDR3 is made up of 12 amino acids. V lost 7 bases and J lost 5, with 11 bases in between. In DNA, the CDR3 is TGTGCCAGCAAGAGGGAGGATGAGACCCAGTACTTC. Protein sequence: CASKREDETQYF.

The chain recombines TRBV29-1 with TRBJ1-2, with 8 bases lining up with TRBD1. V trimming: 6 bases; J trimming: 8 bases; junction bases outside the gene matches: 2. From germline, CDR1 is SQVTM and CDR2 ANQGSEA. This CDR3 spans 10 amino acids. Here the CDR3 DNA reads TGCAGCGTCGACAGGGGCGGCTACACCTTC. It encodes CSVDRGGYTF. Based on the CDR3 plus reference TRBV29-1 and TRBJ1-2, the full variable domain is SAVISQKPSRDICQRGTSLTIQCQVDSQVTMMFWYRQQPGQSLTLIATANQGSEATYESGFVIDKFPISRPNLTFSTLTVSNMSPEDSSIYLCSVDRGGYTFGSGTRLTVV.

This clone was detected once. CDR3 sequence reads: CASSRGQITYEQYF. The DNA for the CDR3 is TGCGCCAGCAGCAGGGGACAGATTACCTACGAGCAGTACTTC. The rearrangement uses TRBV5-1 and TRBJ2-7, with 7 bases aligning to TRBD1. Per the germline V gene, CDR1 is SGHRS and CDR2 is YFSETQ. The CDR3 is 14 residues long. V was pared by 4 bases and J by 2 bases, with 6 bases of the junction left unmatched.

This CDR3 is CATSHRRGFGEKLFF. The DNA for the CDR3 is TGTGCCACCAGCCACCGTAGGGGCTTTGGGGAAAAACTGTTTTTT. This sequence joins TRBV15 and TRBJ1-4; D might be TRBD1 (5 bases). The CDR3 covers 15 residues. V lost 5 bases and J lost 8, with 18 bases in between. Germline V lookup: CDR1 LNHNV, CDR2 YYDKDF (reference sequence).

A single count supports this clone. The chain combines TRBV7-2 with TRBJ2-2; 10 bases align to TRBD2. Germline values: CDR1 SGHTA, CDR2 FQGNSA. Unmatched junction bases numbered 4, after V lost 3 bases and J lost 6 bases. The CDR3 spans 15 residues. DNA for the CDR3: TGTGCCAGCAGCTTGAGCGGGGGGGTCCCCGGGGAGCTGTTTTTT. As protein: CASSLSGGVPGELFF.

There are a few counts of this clone. The chain carries TRBV7-9 and TRBJ2-7, with 12 bases that match TRBD2. Germline V gene data show CDR1 as SEHNR and CDR2 as FQNEAQ (reference sequence). The V segment lost 2 bases and the J segment 5 bases; nucleotides outside the gene matches: 4. The CDR3 length is 15 residues. CDR3: CASSLRTSGMNEQYF. CDR3 DNA sequence: TGTGCCAGCAGCTTAAGGACTAGCGGGATGAACGAGCAGTACTTC.

This clone occurred once. V is TRBV7-8 and J is TRBJ1-5, with D hard to call. V lost 1 base and J 0 bases, leaving 10 bases between the germline ends. The CDR3 length is 16 residues. Germline CDR1 is SGHVS and CDR2 is FQNEAQ. This CDR3 is CASSLGRADSNQPQHF. As DNA, the CDR3 is TGTGCCAGCAGCTTAGGGAGGGCTGATAGCAATCAGCCCCAGCATTTT.

J is TRBJ2-2 and V is TRBV4-1; 16 bases align to TRBD2. V was pared by 0 bases and J by 4 bases, with 5 bases of the junction left unmatched. Germline CDR1 reads MGHRA; CDR2 reads YSYEKL. The CDR3 loop spans 19 amino acids. This CDR3 reads CASSQDGTSGRASTGELFF. The CDR3 region has the DNA TGCGCCAGCAGCCAAGATGGGACTAGCGGGAGGGCGAGCACCGGGGAGCTGTTTTTT.

V gene TRBV7-6 combines with J gene TRBJ2-1; 15 nucleotides align to TRBD2. With 3 bases clipped from V and 7 bases from J, the junction kept 4 bases outside the gene matches. The CDR3 has 16 amino acids. From germline, CDR1 is SGHVS and CDR2 FNYEAQ. The CDR3 protein is CASSFWTSGRGNEQFF. The CDR3 region has the DNA TGTGCCAGCAGCTTTTGGACTAGCGGGAGGGGGAATGAGCAGTTCTTC.

The chain carries TRBV4-1 and TRBJ2-3, with 15 bases matching TRBD2. The CDR3 spans 18 residues. V shed 1 base and J 8 bases; nucleotides not matched to a gene: 10. Germline values: CDR1 MGHRA, CDR2 YSYEKL. CDR3 amino acids: CASSQVAWTSGGGGTQYF. CDR3 DNA: TGCGCCAGCAGCCAAGTGGCCTGGACTAGCGGGGGGGGAGGTACGCAGTATTTT.

This clone appeared a single time. Here the CDR3 DNA reads TGTGCCAGCAGCGGGGGAAGAGTATTGGGGACAGGGTTCCACGAGCAGTACTTC. Translated, it gives CASSGGRVLGTGFHEQYF. The rearrangement joins TRBV3-1 (or the pseudogene TRBV3-2) to TRBJ2-7, with 9 bases aligning to TRBD1. The CDR3 is 18 residues long. Germline-derived CDR1 and CDR2 are LGHDT and YNNKEL (reference sequence). J gave up 5 bases and V 5 bases, and 19 bases lay outside the gene matches.

Regarding this clone: One end of the junction fails to match germline, which may point to a read error. The chain is built from TRBV28 and TRBJ1-4, with D unclear. Germline loops: CDR1 MDHEN, CDR2 SYDVKM. The CDR3 is 14 residues long. Here the CDR3 DNA reads TGTGCCAGCAGTTTGGTGGCCGACAATGTAAAACTGTTTTTT. Protein: CASSLVADNVKLFF.